These T cell receptor beta chains were read from a single sample in a study of blood T cell repertoires in COVID-19. Produced via immunoSEQ multiplex PCR; TCRdb's table is partial and in-frame only. The data contain roughly 30,000 clones, 81% of them singletons. The sequencing sample was made of peripheral blood. These receptors all come from a woman aged 55-69 years with acute or convalescent COVID-19. Both conserved end residues are trimmed from each CDR3. Size tells how often a clone was seen (once, few, many) or the class of an expanded clone, and some rows leave it out.

j_call v_call clone_size cdr3_aa
TRBJ1-2 TRBV2 . ASSEAPGQGDGYT
TRBJ2-1 TRBV7-9 . ASSLQAGGGEQF
TRBJ2-7 TRBV21-1 . ASSKMAQGRSYEQY
TRBJ1-5 TRBV12-3/TRBV12-4 . ASSLELFQPQH
TRBJ1-1 TRBV13 . ASSLSGTLGMNTEAF
TRBJ1-5 TRBV6-1 . ASSEGGRGNQPQH
TRBJ1-6 TRBV5-6 . ASSLASRGNSPLH
TRBJ2-6 TRBV5-1 . ASSTGQLSGANVLT
TRBJ1-1 TRBV7-9 . ASSSLIRAGNTEAF
TRBJ1-5 TRBV28 . ASSPRTGGGQPQH
TRBJ2-1 TRBV7-9 once ASSLLGGTDEQF
TRBJ1-2 TRBV3-1/TRBV3-2 once ASSQVMGGRSGYT
TRBJ1-6 TRBV2 . ASKGQGGSPLH
TRBJ2-7 TRBV28 once ASRSQSGGYYEQY
TRBJ1-1 TRBV29-1 . SVVNRQNTEAF
TRBJ1-2 TRBV28 once ASSFSSGSIYGYT
TRBJ2-2 TRBV4-1 . ASSQGGGRLLTGELF
TRBJ2-7 TRBV5-6 few ASSRDRANEQY
TRBJ1-1 TRBV4-1 . ASSQVPTGNTEAF
TRBJ2-3 TRBV6-5 . ASRDRGHSTDTQY
TRBJ1-3 TRBV29-1 . SAASSGTGRNTIY
TRBJ1-1 TRBV7-9 . ASSLRTGGSGEAF
TRBJ2-3 TRBV5-4 . ASSSTGGARTDTQY
TRBJ1-5 TRBV27 . ASSNQNQPQH
TRBJ1-1 TRBV6-5 . ASRIFFSNTEAF
TRBJ2-2 TRBV27 . ASSLIPGQGGPRGELF
TRBJ1-1 TRBV9 . ASSVGRGRTNTEAF
TRBJ2-1 TRBV15 . ATSRDPAGSSYNEQF
TRBJ2-5 TRBV19 . ASRQGRETQY